This T cell receptor beta chain was captured in a study of blood T cell repertoires in COVID-19. Residents of about two dozen US areas, aged roughly 18 to 89 years, made up the participants. Cohort 3 donors were reported recovered after two negative PCRs, clearance, or symptom resolution. Original handling: Researchers report that nucleated cell counts were estimated from reference gene primer amplification. Generated by immunoSEQ multiplex PCR, the TCRdb table keeps only in-frame clones and is missing some. The V and J calls and the clone size are those of that table, but D and trimming were determined from the DNA. Of 150,000 to 200,000 clones detected, more than 80% appear once; the ten largest clones hold 6.2%. The CDR3 has 15 residues. V lost 5 bases and J 4 bases, leaving 15 bases between the germline ends. Germline loops: CDR1 MDHEN, CDR2 SYDVKM.

The clonotype was recovered from a middle-aged man who had recovered from COVID-19. Sequencing used PBMCs or T cells enriched from blood (not recorded which). J is TRBJ1-3 and V is TRBV28; D is ambiguous. Written as DNA, the CDR3 is TGTGCCAGCAGTCTGGGCAGTACACGGGGAAACACCATATATTTT. As protein: CASSLGSTRGNTIYF.